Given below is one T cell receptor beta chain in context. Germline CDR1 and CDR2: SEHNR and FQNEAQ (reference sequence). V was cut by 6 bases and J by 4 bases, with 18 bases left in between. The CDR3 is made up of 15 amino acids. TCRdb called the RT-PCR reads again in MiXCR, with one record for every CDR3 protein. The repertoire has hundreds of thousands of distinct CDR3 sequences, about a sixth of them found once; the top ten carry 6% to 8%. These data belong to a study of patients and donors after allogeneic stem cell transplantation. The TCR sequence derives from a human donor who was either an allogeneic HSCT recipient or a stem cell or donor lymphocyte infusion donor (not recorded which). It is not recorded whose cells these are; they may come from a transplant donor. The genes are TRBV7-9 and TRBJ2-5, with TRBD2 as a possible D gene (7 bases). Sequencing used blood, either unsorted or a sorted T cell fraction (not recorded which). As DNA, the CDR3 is TGTGCCAGCAGGACGAGGGGGGGGCCGGTAGAGACCCAGTACTTC. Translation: CASRTRGGPVETQYF. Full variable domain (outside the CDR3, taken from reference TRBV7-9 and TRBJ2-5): DTGVSQNPRHKITKRGQNVTFRCDPISEHNRLYWYRQTLGQGPEFLTYFQNEAQLEKSRLLSDRFSAERPKGSFSTLEIQRTEQGDSAMYLCASRTRGGPVETQYFGPGTRLLVL.